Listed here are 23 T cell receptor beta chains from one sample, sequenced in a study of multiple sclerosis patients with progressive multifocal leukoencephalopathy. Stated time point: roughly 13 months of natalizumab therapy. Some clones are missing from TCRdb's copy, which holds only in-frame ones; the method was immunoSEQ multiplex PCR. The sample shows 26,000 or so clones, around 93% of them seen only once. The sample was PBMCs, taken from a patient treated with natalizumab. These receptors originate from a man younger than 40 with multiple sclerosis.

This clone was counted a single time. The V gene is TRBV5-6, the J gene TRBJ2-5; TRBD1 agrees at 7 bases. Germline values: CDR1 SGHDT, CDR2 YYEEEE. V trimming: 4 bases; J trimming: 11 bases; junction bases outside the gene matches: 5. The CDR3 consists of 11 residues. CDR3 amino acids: CASSPGGMQYF. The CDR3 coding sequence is TGTGCCAGCAGCCCAGGGGGAATGCAGTACTTC.

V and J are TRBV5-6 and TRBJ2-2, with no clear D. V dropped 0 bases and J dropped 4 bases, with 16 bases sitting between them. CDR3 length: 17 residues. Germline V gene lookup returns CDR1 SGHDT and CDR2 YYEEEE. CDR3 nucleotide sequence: TGTGCCAGCAGCTTGGGGCCCCAGGCGTCGAGCACCGGGGAGCTGTTTTTT. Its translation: CASSLGPQASSTGELFF.

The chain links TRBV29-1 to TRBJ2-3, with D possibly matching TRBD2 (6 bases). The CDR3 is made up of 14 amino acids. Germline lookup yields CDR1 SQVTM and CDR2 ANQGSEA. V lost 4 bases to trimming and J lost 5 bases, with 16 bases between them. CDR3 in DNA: TGCAGCGTTGCGAGTCGGGGGTATTTAGATACGCAGTATTTT. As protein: CSVASRGYLDTQYF.

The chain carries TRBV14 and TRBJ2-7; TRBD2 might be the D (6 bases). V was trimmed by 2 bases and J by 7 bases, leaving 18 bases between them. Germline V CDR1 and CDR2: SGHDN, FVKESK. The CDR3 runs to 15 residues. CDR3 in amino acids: CASSQSRDFPEEQYF. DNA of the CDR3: TGTGCCAGCAGCCAATCCCGGGACTTCCCGGAAGAGCAGTACTTC.

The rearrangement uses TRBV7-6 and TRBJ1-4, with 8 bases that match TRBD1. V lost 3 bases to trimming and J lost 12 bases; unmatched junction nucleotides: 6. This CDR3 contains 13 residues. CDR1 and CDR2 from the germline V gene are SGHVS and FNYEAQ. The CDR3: CASSFGTGYQLFF. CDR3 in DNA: TGTGCCAGCAGCTTTGGGACAGGCTACCAACTGTTTTTT.

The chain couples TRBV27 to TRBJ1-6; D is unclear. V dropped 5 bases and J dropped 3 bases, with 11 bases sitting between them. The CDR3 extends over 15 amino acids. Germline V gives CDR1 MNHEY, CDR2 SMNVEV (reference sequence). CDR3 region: CASSQPRSYNSPLHF. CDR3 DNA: TGTGCCAGCAGTCAACCGCGTAGCTATAATTCACCCCTCCACTTT.

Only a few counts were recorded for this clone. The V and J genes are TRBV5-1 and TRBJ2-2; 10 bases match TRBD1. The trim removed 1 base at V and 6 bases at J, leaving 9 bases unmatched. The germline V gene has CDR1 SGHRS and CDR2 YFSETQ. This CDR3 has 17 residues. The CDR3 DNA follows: TGCGCCAGCAGCTTGTTCACGGGACAGGGGAAATCCGGGGAGCTGTTTTTT. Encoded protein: CASSLFTGQGKSGELFF.

The CDR3 reads CASSTDSYPSYEQYV. Here the CDR3 DNA reads TGTGCCAGCAGTACCGACTCCTACCCTTCCTACGAGCAGTACGTC. The chain links TRBV6-6 to TRBJ2-7; D is unresolved. The CDR3 has 15 amino acids. Germline-derived CDR1 and CDR2 are MNHNY and SVGAGI (reference sequence). Trimming removed 5 bases from V and 1 base from J, with 15 bases in between.

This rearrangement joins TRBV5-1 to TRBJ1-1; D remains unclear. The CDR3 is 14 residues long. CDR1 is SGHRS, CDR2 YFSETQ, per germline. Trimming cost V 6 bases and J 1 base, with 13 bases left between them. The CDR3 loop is CASNIDAPNTEAFF. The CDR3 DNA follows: TGCGCCAGCAACATTGACGCCCCGAACACTGAAGCTTTCTTT.

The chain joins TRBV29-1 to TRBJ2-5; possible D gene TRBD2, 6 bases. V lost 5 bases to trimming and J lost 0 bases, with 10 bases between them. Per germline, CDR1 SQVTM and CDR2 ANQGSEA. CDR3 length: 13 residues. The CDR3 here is CSVRRGHQETQYF. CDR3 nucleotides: TGCAGCGTTAGGAGGGGCCACCAAGAGACCCAGTACTTC. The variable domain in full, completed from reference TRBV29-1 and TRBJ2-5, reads SAVISQKPSRDICQRGTSLTIQCQVDSQVTMMFWYRQQPGQSLTLIATANQGSEATYESGFVIDKFPISRPNLTFSTLTVSNMSPEDSSIYLCSVRRGHQETQYFGPGTRLLVL.

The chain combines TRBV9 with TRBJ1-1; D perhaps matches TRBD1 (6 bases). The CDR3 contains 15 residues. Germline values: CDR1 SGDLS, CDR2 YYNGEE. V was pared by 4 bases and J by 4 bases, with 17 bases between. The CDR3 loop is CASSPHRQVPTEAFF. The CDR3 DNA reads TGTGCCAGCAGCCCTCACAGACAGGTCCCCACTGAAGCTTTCTTT.

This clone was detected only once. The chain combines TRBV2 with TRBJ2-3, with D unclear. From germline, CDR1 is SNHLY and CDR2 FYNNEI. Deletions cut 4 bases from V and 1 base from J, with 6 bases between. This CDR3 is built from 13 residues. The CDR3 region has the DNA TGTGCCAGCAGTGTGATCGGCACAGATACGCAGTATTTT. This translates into CASSVIGTDTQYF.

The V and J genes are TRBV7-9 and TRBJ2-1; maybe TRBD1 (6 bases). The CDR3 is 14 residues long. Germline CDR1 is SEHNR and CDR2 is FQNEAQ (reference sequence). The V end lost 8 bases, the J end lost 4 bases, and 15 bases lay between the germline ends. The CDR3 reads CASFGTQGYNEQFF. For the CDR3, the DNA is TGTGCCAGCTTCGGGACACAGGGATACAATGAGCAGTTCTTC.

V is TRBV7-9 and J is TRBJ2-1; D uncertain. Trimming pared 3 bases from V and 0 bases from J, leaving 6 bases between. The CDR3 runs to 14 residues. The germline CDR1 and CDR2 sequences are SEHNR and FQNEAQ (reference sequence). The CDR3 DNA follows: TGTGCCAGCAGCTTGGGAAGCTCCTACAATGAGCAGTTCTTC. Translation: CASSLGSSYNEQFF.

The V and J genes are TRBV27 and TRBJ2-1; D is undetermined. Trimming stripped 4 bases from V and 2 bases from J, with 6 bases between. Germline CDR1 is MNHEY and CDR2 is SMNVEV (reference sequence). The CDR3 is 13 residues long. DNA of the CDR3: TGTGCCAGCAGTTATCGACCCTACAATGAGCAGTTCTTC. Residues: CASSYRPYNEQFF.

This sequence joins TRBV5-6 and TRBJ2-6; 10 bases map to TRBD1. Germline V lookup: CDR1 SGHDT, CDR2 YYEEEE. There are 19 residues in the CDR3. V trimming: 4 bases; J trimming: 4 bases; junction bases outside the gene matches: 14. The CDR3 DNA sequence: TGTGCCAGCAGCCCGGTGATCCGACAGGGGGCGATCGGGGCCAACGTCCTGACTTTC. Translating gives CASSPVIRQGAIGANVLTF.

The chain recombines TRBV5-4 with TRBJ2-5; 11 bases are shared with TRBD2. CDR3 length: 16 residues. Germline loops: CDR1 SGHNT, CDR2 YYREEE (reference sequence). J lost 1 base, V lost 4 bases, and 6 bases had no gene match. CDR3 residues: CASSRGLAGAQETQYF. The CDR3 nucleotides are TGTGCCAGCAGCCGTGGACTAGCGGGCGCCCAAGAGACCCAGTACTTC.

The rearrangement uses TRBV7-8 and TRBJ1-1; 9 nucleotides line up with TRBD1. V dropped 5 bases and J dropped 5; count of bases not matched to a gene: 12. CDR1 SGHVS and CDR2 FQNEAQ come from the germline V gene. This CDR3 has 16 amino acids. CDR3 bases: TGTGCCAGCAGCCAAGACGGGGACAGGGCGTGGACTGAAGCTTTCTTT. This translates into CASSQDGDRAWTEAFF.

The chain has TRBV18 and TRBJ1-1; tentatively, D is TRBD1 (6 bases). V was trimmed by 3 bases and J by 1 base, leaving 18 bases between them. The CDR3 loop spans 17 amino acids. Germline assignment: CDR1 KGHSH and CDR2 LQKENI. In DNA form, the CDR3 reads TGTGCCAGCTCACCGACGGACAGCCCCTCATGGAACACTGAAGCTTTCTTT. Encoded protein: CASSPTDSPSWNTEAFF.

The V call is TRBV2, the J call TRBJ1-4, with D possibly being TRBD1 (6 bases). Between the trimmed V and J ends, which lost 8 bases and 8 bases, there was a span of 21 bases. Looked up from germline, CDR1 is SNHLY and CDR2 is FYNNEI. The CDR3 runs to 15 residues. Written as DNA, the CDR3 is TGTGCCAGCGGACACCAGGGGTTCGGGATAGAAAAACTGTTTTTT. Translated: CASGHQGFGIEKLFF.

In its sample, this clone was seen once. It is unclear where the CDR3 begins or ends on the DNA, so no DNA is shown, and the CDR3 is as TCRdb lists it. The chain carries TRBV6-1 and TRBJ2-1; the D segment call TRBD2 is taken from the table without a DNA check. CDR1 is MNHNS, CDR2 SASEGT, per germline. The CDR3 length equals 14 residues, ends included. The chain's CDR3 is CASSTSTSGSEQFF.

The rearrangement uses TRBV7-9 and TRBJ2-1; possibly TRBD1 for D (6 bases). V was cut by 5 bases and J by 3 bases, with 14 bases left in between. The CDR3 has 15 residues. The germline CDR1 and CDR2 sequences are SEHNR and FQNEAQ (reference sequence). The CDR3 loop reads CASSVRDTYYNEQFF. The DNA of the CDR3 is TGTGCCAGCAGCGTACGGGACACCTACTACAATGAGCAGTTCTTC.

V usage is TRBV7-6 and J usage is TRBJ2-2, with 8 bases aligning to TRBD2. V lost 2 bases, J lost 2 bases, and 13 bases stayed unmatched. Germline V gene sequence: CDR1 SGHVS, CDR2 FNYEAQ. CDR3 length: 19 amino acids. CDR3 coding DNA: TGTGCCAGCAGCTTAACTACTATGTTACTAGCGGATAACACCGGGGAGCTGTTTTTT. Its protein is CASSLTTMLLADNTGELFF.